This TCR beta chain was observed in a study of T cells in Graves' hyperthyroidism and ophthalmopathy. The sample holds a few counts of this clonotype. This CDR3 has 15 residues. The ends lost 6 bases at V and 1 base at J; junction bases unmatched: 7. The V gene's germline CDR1 is SEHNR and CDR2 FQNEAQ (reference sequence). TCR beta CDR3 region amplification was performed from RNA transcripts. Using the HTBI primer set, a first-round RT-PCR was run on the TCR CDR3. TCRdb reprocessed the multiplex PCR reads with MiXCR, giving one entry per CDR3 protein. The sample includes approximately 640,000 distinct CDR3 sequences, 40% to 55% of them seen just once.

The sample comprised peripheral blood or thyroid tissue (not recorded which). V gene TRBV7-9 combines with J gene TRBJ1-1; 8 nucleotides match TRBD1. This clonotype was obtained from an adult man with Graves' disease, either hyperthyroidism or ophthalmopathy (not recorded which). This CDR3 reads CASRASGQGNTEAFF. The CDR3 region has the DNA TGTGCCAGCAGGGCGAGCGGACAGGGGAACACTGAAGCTTTCTTT.